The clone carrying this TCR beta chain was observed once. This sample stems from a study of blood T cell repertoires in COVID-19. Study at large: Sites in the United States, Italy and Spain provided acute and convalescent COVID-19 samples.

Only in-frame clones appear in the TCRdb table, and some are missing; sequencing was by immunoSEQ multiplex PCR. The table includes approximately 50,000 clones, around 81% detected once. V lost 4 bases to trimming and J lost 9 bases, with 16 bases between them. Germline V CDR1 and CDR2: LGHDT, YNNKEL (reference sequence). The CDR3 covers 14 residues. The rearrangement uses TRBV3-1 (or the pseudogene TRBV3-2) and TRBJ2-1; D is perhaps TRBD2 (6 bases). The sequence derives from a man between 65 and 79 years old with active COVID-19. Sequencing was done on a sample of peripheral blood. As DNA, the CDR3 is TGTGCCAGCAGCCCTAAATGGGGGGACGGTGAGCAGTTCTTC. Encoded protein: CASSPKWGDGEQFF.